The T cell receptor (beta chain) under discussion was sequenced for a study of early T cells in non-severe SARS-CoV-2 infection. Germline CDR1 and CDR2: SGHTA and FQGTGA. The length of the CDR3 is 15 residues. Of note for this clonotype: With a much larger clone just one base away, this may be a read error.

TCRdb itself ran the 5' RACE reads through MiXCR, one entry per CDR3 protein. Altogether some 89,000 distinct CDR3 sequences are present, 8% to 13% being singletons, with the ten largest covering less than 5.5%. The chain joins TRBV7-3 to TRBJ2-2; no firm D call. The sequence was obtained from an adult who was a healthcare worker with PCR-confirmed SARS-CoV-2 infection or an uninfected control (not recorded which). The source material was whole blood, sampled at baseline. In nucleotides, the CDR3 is TGTGTCAGCAGCCCCTCGGCAGGTTGGACCGGGGAGCTGTTTTTT. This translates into CVSSPSAGWTGELFF.